The TCR beta chain described here comes from a study of blood T cells in healthy people across ages. A second about 7 to 12 cycle PCR used barcoded and J-beta primers. TCRdb ran MiXCR on the 5' RACE reads and lists one entry per CDR3 protein. Of about a million distinct CDR3 sequences listed, about 48% are singletons. The germline V and J ends were trimmed by 0 bases and 3 bases, with 14 bases remaining between them. There are 16 residues in the CDR3. The germline gives CDR1 SGHKS, CDR2 YYEKEE (reference sequence). The TCR originated in a man in his thirties or forties in good health. The rearrangement joins TRBV5-5 to TRBJ2-3; TRBD1 might be the D (5 bases). Sequenced input: blood. As DNA, the CDR3 is TGTGCCAGCAGCTTGGGCGCAGGGTTCCCGACAGATACGCAGTATTTT. Translation gives CASSLGAGFPTDTQYF.